This TCR beta chain was documented in a study of blood T cell repertoires in COVID-19. Turning to the study itself: Samples taken during acute and convalescent COVID-19 were collected in the United States, Italy and Spain. The cDNA or gDNA used as material had been derived from T cells, B-cell-depleted T cells, or PBMCs.

As processed by the authors: By means of reference gene primer amplification, nucleated cell counts were estimated. Assay used: immunoSEQ multiplex PCR; TCRdb lists only in-frame clones, some missing. The V and J calls and clone size are taken from that table; D and trimming were inferred from the DNA. The top ten clones hold around 2% of a sample with some 180,000 clones, 80% to 90% of them seen once. V was clipped by 6 bases and J by 4 bases; unmatched bases: 8. There are 15 residues in the CDR3. CDR1 is LGHNT, CDR2 FRNRAP, per germline. The chain links TRBV12-5 to TRBJ1-1; 10 bases are shared with TRBD1. The TCR was taken from an elderly woman with acute or convalescent COVID-19. Source material: peripheral blood. As DNA, the CDR3 is TGTGCTAGTGGAAAGGACAGGGGGGGTGGCACTGAAGCTTTCTTT. This encodes CASGKDRGGGTEAFF.